The rows below give T cell receptor beta chains drawn from one sample of a study of blood T cells in healthy people across ages. TCRdb ran MiXCR on the 5' RACE reads and lists one entry per CDR3 protein. The repertoire holds about 1.8 million distinct CDR3 sequences, with about 50% as singletons. The sequenced sample was blood. The receptors shown here come from a woman aged 40 to 49 in good health. The CDR3 runs from the conserved cysteine through the conserved F or W. D genes are given only for firm matches. Size tells how often a clone was seen (once, few, many) or the class of an expanded clone, and some rows leave it out.

J gene	D gene	V gene	clone size	CDR3 DNA	CDR3 protein
TRBJ2-3	TRBD2	TRBV4-2	-	TGTGCCAGCAGCCAAGACCCTAGCCGGGGACTAGCGGTCACAGATACGCAGTATTTT	CASSQDPSRGLAVTDTQYF
TRBJ2-4	TRBD1	TRBV5-1	-	TGCGCCAGCAGTTCCGGACAGGGAGAAGGCAAAAACATTCAGTACTTC	CASSSGQGEGKNIQYF
TRBJ1-5	-	TRBV20-1	once	TGCAGTGCTAGAGACTTACGGGACACCAATCAGCCCCAGCATTTT	CSARDLRDTNQPQHF
TRBJ1-2	-	TRBV5-1	few	TGCGCCAGCAGCTCCCCCGGGGACCTCCATGGCTACACCTTC	CASSSPGDLHGYTF
TRBJ2-1	TRBD1	TRBV12-3/TRBV12-4	-	TGTGCCAGCAGTGGGGGGACAGGGTGGTACAATGAGCAGTTCTTC	CASSGGTGWYNEQFF
TRBJ2-1	-	TRBV15	-	TGTGCCACCAGGGGAAGGGGATGGACCTACAATGAGCAGTTCTTC	CATRGRGWTYNEQFF
TRBJ1-2	-	TRBV12-3/TRBV12-4	-	TGTGCCAGCGGCAGTTTCCCTAACTATGGCTACACCTTC	CASGSFPNYGYTF
TRBJ2-5	TRBD1	TRBV9	-	TGTGCCAGCAGCGCAAGGGGGCAAAGACAAGAGACCCAGTACTTC	CASSARGQRQETQYF
TRBJ2-7	-	TRBV5-1	-	TGCGCCAGCAGCTTGGGAGATAGCGAGCAGTACTTC	CASSLGDSEQYF
TRBJ2-3	TRBD1	TRBV28	-	TGTGCCAGTACGGGACAGGGGGTAGGGGATACGCAGTATTTT	CASTGQGVGDTQYF
TRBJ1-1	-	TRBV5-1	-	TGCGCCAGCAGCTTCCCGGAAAACACTGAAGCTTTCTTT	CASSFPENTEAFF
TRBJ2-7	TRBD2	TRBV27	-	TGTGCCAGCAGTTCCGGACTAGCGGGGGGGCGCTCCTACGAGCAGTACTTC	CASSSGLAGGRSYEQYF
TRBJ2-3	-	TRBV5-6	few	TGTGCCAGCAGCTTGGCCCCCCTGAGGTATAGCACAGATACGCAGTATTTT	CASSLAPLRYSTDTQYF
TRBJ2-3	-	TRBV20-1	-	TGCAGTGCTAGAGATCCCGCCTCGGGACTCTTCACAGATACGCAGTATTTT	CSARDPASGLFTDTQYF
TRBJ2-1	-	TRBV20-1	-	TGCAGTGCTAGAGATCTAGCCGGCCACAATGAGCAGTTCTTC	CSARDLAGHNEQFF
TRBJ2-1	TRBD2	TRBV29-1	-	TGCAGCGTTGAATGGTTGGCGGGGGGCCACGACGAGCAGTTCTTC	CSVEWLAGGHDEQFF
TRBJ1-2	-	TRBV4-1	-	TGCGCCAGCAGCCACCCGACATCTGGCGGGGCCTATGGCTACACCTTC	CASSHPTSGGAYGYTF
TRBJ2-3	-	TRBV9	few	TGTGCCAGCAACCCAGGGGCCCGCACAGATACGCAGTATTTT	CASNPGARTDTQYF
TRBJ2-3	-	TRBV10-3	few	TGTGCCATCAGGGATAGTAGCGGATTTGAGGATTCGCAGTATTTT	CAIRDSSGFEDSQYF
TRBJ2-1	TRBD1	TRBV20-1	-	TGCAGTGCCCCCACCTCCGGGACAGGGTGGAATGAGCAGTTCTTC	CSAPTSGTGWNEQFF
TRBJ2-1	-	TRBV29-1	-	TGCAGCGTTGAACTAGGCACCAACTTGCTTGAGCAGTTCTTC	CSVELGTNLLEQFF
TRBJ1-5	-	TRBV6-2/TRBV6-3	-	TGTGCCAGCAGTTGGAGGCATAGCAATCAGCCCCAGCATTTT	CASSWRHSNQPQHF
TRBJ1-6	-	TRBV20-1	-	TGCAGTGCTAGAGATACGGGCCGCCGAGTGGACAGTCGTAATTCACCCCTCCACTTT	CSARDTGRRVDSRNSPLHF
TRBJ2-3	-	TRBV28	-	TGTGCCAGCAGTTTCCCCTCGCACTCGGACAGTACCACCGCCCAAGTTACAGATACGCAGTATTTT	CASSFPSHSDSTTAQVTDTQYF
TRBJ2-5	-	TRBV6-5	few	TGTGCCAGCAGTTACTCGGGGGCACCTCAGTACTTC	CASSYSGAPQYF
TRBJ2-5	TRBD2	TRBV5-1	-	TGCGCCAGCAGCTGGGGGGGATGGGAGACCCAGTACTTC	CASSWGGWETQYF
TRBJ1-1	-	TRBV14	-	TGTGCCAGCAGCCAAGACCGGACTCACGAAGCTTTCTTT	CASSQDRTHEAFF
TRBJ2-7	TRBD2	TRBV7-8	once	TGTGCCAGCAGCCCAATGCAGAGGGGCATAGCGGGGGGCCCCGATGATGACGAGCAGTACTTC	CASSPMQRGIAGGPDDDEQYF
TRBJ2-7	TRBD2	TRBV7-2	-	TGTGCCAGCAGCTTAGCGCATGTGAGCGGGGGCTACGAGCAGTACTTC	CASSLAHVSGGYEQYF
TRBJ1-1	TRBD1	TRBV5-1	few	TGCGCCAGCAGCCAAAGGACAGGGGTTAACACTGAAGCTTTCTTT	CASSQRTGVNTEAFF
TRBJ2-3	TRBD1	TRBV5-8	-	TGTGCCAGCAGCGGAATAGACAGGGATCGGGCCTTGAGCACAGATACGCAGTATTTT	CASSGIDRDRALSTDTQYF
TRBJ2-5	TRBD1	TRBV10-1	many	TGCGCCAGCAGTGACGGGACAGGTCAAGAGACCCAGTACTTC	CASSDGTGQETQYF
TRBJ2-1	TRBD2	TRBV4-1	once	TGCGCCAGCAGCCAAGATAGACTAGCGGGAAGGAATGAGCAGTTCTTC	CASSQDRLAGRNEQFF
TRBJ2-7	TRBD2	TRBV6-2/TRBV6-3	few	TGTGCCAGCAAAACGGGGGGGTTCAACGAGCAGTACTTC	CASKTGGFNEQYF
TRBJ2-1	-	TRBV15	-	TGTGCCACCAGCCCCCAGGGCCTCTCAATCTTCTTTGGGGGTTACAATGAGCAGTTCTTC	CATSPQGLSIFFGGYNEQFF
TRBJ1-5	-	TRBV4-1	-	TGCGCCAGCAGCCACCCCAGGGATAGCAATCAGCCCCAGCATTTT	CASSHPRDSNQPQHF
TRBJ2-4	TRBD1	TRBV28	-	TGTGCCAGCAGTGCGGGGACAGGGTTAAACATTCAGTACTTC	CASSAGTGLNIQYF
TRBJ1-1	TRBD1	TRBV6-5	-	TGTGCCAGCAGTCGACAGCGACAGGGGGATGAAGCTTTCTTT	CASSRQRQGDEAFF
TRBJ1-6	-	TRBV27	-	TGTGCCAGCAGTTTATCGGGACGGAAAAATTCACCCCTCCACTTT	CASSLSGRKNSPLHF
TRBJ2-7	TRBD2	TRBV5-1	-	TGCGCCAGCAGCTACGGGGGAGGGGTCTACGAGCAGTACTTC	CASSYGGGVYEQYF
TRBJ1-1	-	TRBV6-6	-	TGTGCCACCGAACTGGGGGTTGCTTTCTTT	CATELGVAFF
TRBJ1-5	-	TRBV20-1	once	TGCAGTGCTAGAGATACCGGGGGTGGAGGCCAGCATTTT	CSARDTGGGGQHF
TRBJ2-1	-	TRBV24-1	many	TGTGCCACCAGTGATCCCCCAGTGGTTGAGCAGTTCTTC	CATSDPPVVEQFF
TRBJ2-7	TRBD1	TRBV5-6	-	TGTGCCAGCAACCTTCTCACAGGGGCCTACGAGCAGTACTTC	CASNLLTGAYEQYF
TRBJ2-7	-	TRBV5-1	once	TGCGCCAGCAGCCCGACCTTGGGACTCTCCTCCTCCTACGAGCAGTACTTC	CASSPTLGLSSSYEQYF
TRBJ1-2	-	TRBV20-1	-	TGCAGTGCTAGAAAAGTCAAGAGTTCCGTAACGGACCCGTATGGCTACACCTTC	CSARKVKSSVTDPYGYTF
TRBJ2-5	TRBD1	TRBV12-3/TRBV12-4	-	TGTGCCAGCACCCGACAGGGGTGGGAGACCCAGTACTTC	CASTRQGWETQYF
TRBJ2-3	TRBD2	TRBV6-6	few	TGTGCCAGCAGTTCCCCCGGGAGGGAGGGAGATACGCAGTATTTT	CASSSPGREGDTQYF
TRBJ2-1	-	TRBV7-9	-	TGTGCCAGCAGCTCGCGTGGGGAAAACAATGAGCAGTTCTTC	CASSSRGENNEQFF
TRBJ1-5	-	TRBV20-1	-	TGCAGTGTCTGCCAGGAATTCAATCAGCCCCAGCATTTT	CSVCQEFNQPQHF
TRBJ1-2	TRBD1	TRBV6-2/TRBV6-3	few	TGTGCCAGCAGTACCGGCGGGACAGGGGGCAAGTATGGCTACACCTTC	CASSTGGTGGKYGYTF
TRBJ2-3	TRBD2	TRBV20-1	few	TGCAGTGCTAGGTGGACTAGGCCCTTTGATACGCAGTATTTT	CSARWTRPFDTQYF
TRBJ2-1	-	TRBV5-1	-	TGCGCCAGCAGCTTGGCACAAAATGAGCAGTTCTTC	CASSLAQNEQFF
TRBJ2-1	TRBD2	TRBV6-5	-	TGTGCCAGCAGCCGAAGGGCTAGCGGAAGCAATGAGCAGTTCTTC	CASSRRASGSNEQFF
TRBJ2-7	-	TRBV6-2/TRBV6-3	few	TGTGCCAGCAGTTCCCGGCGGGGAGCGGTCCTCGTGGACGAGCAGTACTTC	CASSSRRGAVLVDEQYF